One sample yielded the 4 T cell receptor beta chains listed below, sequenced in a study of blood T cell repertoires in COVID-19. The repertoire was sequenced with immunoSEQ multiplex PCR; TCRdb's copy has only in-frame clones and lacks some. The sample has approximately 240,000 clones; around four fifths are singletons. The sequenced sample consisted of peripheral blood. Every receptor here comes from a woman in her forties with active or convalescent COVID-19.

The CDR3 spells CASSLASGGENIQYF. The CDR3 nucleotides read TGTGCCAGCAGCTTAGCATCGGGGGGAGAAAACATTCAGTACTTC. The rearrangement links TRBV7-3 to TRBJ2-4; 7 bases line up with TRBD2. V dropped 2 bases and J dropped 5; count of bases not matched to a gene: 6. CDR1 and CDR2 (germline): SGHTA, FQGTGA. The CDR3 totals 15 residues.

The chain carries TRBV10-3 and TRBJ2-5; 9 bases agree with TRBD1. The CDR3 is made up of 13 amino acids. V was pared by 7 bases and J by 5 bases, with 5 bases of the junction left unmatched. In germline, CDR1 is ENHRY, CDR2 SYGVKD. This chain's CDR3 is CAIKGQGGETQYF. DNA of the CDR3: TGTGCCATCAAGGGACAGGGCGGGGAGACCCAGTACTTC.

The chain carries TRBV21-1 and TRBJ1-1; TRBD1, the D gene given by the table, was not confirmed from the DNA. TRBV21-1 is given as a pseudogene. This CDR3 region has 15 residues. The CDR3 region has the DNA TGTGCCAGCAGCAAAGCGGGCAGGGAAAACACTGAAGCTTTCTTT. Residues: CASSKAGRENTEAFF.

This rearrangement joins TRBV27 to TRBJ2-3, with 9 bases aligning to TRBD1. CDR3 length: 13 amino acids. J was trimmed by 4 bases and V by 5 bases; bases with no gene match: 1. Germline CDR1 MNHEY, CDR2 SMNVEV (reference sequence). CDR3 DNA: TGTGCCAGCAGTACAGGGGGCCCAGATACGCAGTATTTT. It is translated as CASSTGGPDTQYF.